This T cell receptor (beta chain) was sequenced in a study of untreated major depressive disorder. Points from the study as a whole: The small study sample limits how generally findings apply. TRBV25-01 and TRBV02-01 usage differences were not statistically significant.

Participants were all of European descent. On this clone itself: Its specificity is not known.

Measured with immunoSEQ multiplex PCR; TCRdb has only the in-frame clones, and not every one. The sample consists of about 21,000 clones, roughly 89% of them appearing once. CDR3 length: 15 residues. The V and J ends lost 0 bases and 3 bases respectively, with 9 bases between them. CDR1 and CDR2 from the germline V gene are MGHRA and YSYEKL. Specimen: CD4+ T cells from PBMCs. V gene TRBV4-1 combines with J gene TRBJ1-3; D gene unclear. The TCR comes from a woman aged 40 to 50 in good health. The CDR3 sequence: CASSQDGRNGNTIYF. As DNA, the CDR3 is TGCGCCAGCAGCCAAGATGGCAGAAATGGAAACACCATATATTTT.